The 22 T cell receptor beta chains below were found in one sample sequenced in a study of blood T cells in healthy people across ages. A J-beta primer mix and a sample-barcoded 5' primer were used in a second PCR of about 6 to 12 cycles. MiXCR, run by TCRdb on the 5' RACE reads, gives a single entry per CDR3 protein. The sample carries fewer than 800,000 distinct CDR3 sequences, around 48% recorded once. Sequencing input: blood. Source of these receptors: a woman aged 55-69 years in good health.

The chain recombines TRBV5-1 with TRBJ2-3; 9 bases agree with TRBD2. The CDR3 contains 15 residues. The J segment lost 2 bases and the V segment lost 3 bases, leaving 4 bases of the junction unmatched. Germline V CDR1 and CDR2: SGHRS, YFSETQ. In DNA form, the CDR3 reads TGCGCCAGCAGCTCGGTAGCGGGAGCCACAGATACGCAGTATTTT. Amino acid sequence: CASSSVAGATDTQYF. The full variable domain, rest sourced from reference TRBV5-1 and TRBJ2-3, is KAGVTQTPRYLIKTRGQQVTLSCSPISGHRSVSWYQQTPGQGLQFLFEYFSETQRNKGNFPGRFSGRQFSNSRSEMNVSTLELGDSALYLCASSSVAGATDTQYFGPGTRLTVL.

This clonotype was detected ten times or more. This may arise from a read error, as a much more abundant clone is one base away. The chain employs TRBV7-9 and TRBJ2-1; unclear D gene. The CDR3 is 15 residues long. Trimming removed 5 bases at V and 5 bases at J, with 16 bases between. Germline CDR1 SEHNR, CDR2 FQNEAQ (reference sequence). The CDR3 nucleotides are TGTGCCAGCAGCCGTACCTGTGGTCGGGACAATGAGCAGTTCTTC. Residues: CASSRTCGRDNEQFF.

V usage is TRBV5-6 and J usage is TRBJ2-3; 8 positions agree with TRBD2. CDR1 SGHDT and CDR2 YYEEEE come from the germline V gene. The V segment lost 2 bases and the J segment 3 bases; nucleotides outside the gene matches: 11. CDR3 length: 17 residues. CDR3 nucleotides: TGTGCCAGCAGCTTTAAGCCGGGACTAGGGATGACAGATACGCAGTATTTT. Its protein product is CASSFKPGLGMTDTQYF.

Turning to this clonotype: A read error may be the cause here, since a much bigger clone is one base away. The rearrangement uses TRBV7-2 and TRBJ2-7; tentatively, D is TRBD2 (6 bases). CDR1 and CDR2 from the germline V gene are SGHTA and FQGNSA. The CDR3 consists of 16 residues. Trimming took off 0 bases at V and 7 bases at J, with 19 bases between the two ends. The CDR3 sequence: CASSLAAGPSYNEQYF. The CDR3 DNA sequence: TGTGCCAGCAGCTTAGCTGCGGGGCCATCCTACAATGAGCAGTACTTC. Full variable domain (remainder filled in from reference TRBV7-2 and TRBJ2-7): GAGVSQSPSNKVTEKGKDVELRCDPISGHTALYWYRQSLGQGLEFLIYFQGNSAPDKSGLPSDRFSAERTGGSVSTLTIQRTQQEDSAVYLCASSLAAGPSYNEQYFGPGTRLTVT.

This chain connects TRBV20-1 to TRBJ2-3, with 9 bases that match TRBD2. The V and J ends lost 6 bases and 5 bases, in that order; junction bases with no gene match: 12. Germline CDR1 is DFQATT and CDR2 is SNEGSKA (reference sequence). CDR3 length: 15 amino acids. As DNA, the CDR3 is TGCAGTGCCCCGCCACGCGGGAGGGCCAGAGATACGCAGTATTTT. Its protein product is CSAPPRGRARDTQYF.

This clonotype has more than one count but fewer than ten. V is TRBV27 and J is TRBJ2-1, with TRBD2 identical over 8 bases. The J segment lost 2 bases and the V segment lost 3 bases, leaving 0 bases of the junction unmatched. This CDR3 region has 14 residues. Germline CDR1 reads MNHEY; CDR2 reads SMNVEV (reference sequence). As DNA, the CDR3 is TGTGCCAGCAGTTTTAGCGGGGCCTACAATGAGCAGTTCTTC. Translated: CASSFSGAYNEQFF.

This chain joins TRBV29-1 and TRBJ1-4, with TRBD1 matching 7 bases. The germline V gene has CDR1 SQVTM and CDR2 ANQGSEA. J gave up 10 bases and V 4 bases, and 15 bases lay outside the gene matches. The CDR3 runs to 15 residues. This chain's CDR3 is CSVVGSRQGGGKLFF. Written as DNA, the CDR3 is TGCAGCGTTGTAGGGTCGAGACAGGGTGGTGGAAAACTGTTTTTT.

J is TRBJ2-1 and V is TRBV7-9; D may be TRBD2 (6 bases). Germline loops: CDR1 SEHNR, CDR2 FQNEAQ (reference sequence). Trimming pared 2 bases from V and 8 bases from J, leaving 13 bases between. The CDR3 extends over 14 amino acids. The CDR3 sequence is CASSLRLVNDEQFF. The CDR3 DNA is TGTGCCAGCAGCTTAAGACTAGTTAATGATGAGCAGTTCTTC.

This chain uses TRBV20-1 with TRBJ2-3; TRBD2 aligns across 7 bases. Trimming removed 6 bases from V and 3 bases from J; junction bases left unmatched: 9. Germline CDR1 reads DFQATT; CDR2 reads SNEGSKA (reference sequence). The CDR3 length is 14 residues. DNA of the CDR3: TGCAGTGCCCCCATTGAGGGAGGGACAGATACGCAGTATTTT. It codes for CSAPIEGGTDTQYF.

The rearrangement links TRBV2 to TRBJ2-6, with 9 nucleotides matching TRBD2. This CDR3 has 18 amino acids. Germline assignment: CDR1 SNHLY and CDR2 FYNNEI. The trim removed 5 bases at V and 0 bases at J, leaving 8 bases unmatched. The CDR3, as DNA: TGTGCCAGCAGTTCTAGGCGGGGGGGAAGCTCTGGGGCCAACGTCCTGACTTTC. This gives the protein CASSSRRGGSSGANVLTF.

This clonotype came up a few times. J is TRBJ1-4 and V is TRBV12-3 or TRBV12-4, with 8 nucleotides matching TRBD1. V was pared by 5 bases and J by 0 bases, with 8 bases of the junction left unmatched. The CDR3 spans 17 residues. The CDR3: CASSGRDRPTTNEKLFF. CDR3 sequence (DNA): TGTGCCAGCAGTGGCCGGGACAGGCCCACAACTAATGAAAAACTGTTTTTT.

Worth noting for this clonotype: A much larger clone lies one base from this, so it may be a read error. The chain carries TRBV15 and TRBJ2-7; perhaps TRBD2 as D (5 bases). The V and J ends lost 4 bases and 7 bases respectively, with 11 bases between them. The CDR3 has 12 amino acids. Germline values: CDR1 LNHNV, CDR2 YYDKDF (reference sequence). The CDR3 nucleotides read TGTGCCACCAGCAAGGACTCCCGGGAGCAGTACTTC. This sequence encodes CATSKDSREQYF.

CDR3 loop: CASSMGRAGEQYF. CDR3 DNA: TGTGCCAGCAGTATGGGGAGAGCTGGCGAGCAGTACTTC. V gene TRBV6-6 combines with J gene TRBJ2-7; possibly TRBD2 for D (5 bases). Germline V gene lookup returns CDR1 MNHNY and CDR2 SVGAGI (reference sequence). CDR3 length equals 13 residues. The germline V and J ends were trimmed by 5 bases and 6 bases, with 14 bases remaining between them.

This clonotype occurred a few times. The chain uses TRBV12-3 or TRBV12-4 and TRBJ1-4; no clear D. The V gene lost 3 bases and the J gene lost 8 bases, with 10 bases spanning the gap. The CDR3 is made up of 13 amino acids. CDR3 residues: CASSFQEREKLFF. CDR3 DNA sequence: TGTGCCAGCAGTTTTCAGGAACGGGAAAAACTGTTTTTT.

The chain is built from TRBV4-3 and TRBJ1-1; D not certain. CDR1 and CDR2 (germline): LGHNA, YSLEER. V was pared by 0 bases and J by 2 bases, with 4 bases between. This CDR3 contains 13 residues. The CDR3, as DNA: TGCGCCAGCAGCCAAGAACATAACACTGAAGCTTTCTTT. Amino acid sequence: CASSQEHNTEAFF.

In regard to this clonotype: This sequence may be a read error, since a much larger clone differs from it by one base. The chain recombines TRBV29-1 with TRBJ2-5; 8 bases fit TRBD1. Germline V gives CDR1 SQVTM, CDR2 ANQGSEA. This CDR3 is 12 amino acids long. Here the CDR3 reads CNAGQGRETQYF. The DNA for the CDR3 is TGCAACGCCGGACAGGGCCGAGAGACCCAGTACTTC.

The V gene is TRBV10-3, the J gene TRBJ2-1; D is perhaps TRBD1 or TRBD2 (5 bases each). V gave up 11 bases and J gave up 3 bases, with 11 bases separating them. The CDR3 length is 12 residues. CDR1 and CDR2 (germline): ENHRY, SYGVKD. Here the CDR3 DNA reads TGTGCCTACCGGGACGGCTACAATGAGCAGTTCTTC. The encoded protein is CAYRDGYNEQFF.

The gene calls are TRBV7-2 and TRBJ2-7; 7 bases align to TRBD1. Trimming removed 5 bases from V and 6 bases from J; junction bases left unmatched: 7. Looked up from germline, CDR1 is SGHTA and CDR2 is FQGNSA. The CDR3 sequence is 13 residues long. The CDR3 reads CASSAGTVGEQYF. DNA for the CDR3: TGTGCCAGCAGCGCAGGGACAGTGGGCGAGCAGTACTTC. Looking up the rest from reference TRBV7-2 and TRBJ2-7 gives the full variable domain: GAGVSQSPSNKVTEKGKDVELRCDPISGHTALYWYRQSLGQGLEFLIYFQGNSAPDKSGLPSDRFSAERTGGSVSTLTIQRTQQEDSAVYLCASSAGTVGEQYFGPGTRLTVT.

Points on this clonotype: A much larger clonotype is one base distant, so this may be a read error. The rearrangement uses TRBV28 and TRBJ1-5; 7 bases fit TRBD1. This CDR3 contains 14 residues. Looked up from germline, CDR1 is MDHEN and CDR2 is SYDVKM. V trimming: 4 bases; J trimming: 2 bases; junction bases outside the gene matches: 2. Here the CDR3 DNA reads TGTGCCAGCAGTTACGGGACAGGCAATCAGCCCCAGCATTTT. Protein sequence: CASSYGTGNQPQHF.

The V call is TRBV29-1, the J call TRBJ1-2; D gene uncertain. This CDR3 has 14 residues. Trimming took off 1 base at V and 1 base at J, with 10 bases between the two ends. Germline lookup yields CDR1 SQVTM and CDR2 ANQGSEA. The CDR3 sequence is CSVEAQDVNYGYTF. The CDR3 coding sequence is TGCAGCGTTGAAGCTCAGGATGTTAACTATGGCTACACCTTC.

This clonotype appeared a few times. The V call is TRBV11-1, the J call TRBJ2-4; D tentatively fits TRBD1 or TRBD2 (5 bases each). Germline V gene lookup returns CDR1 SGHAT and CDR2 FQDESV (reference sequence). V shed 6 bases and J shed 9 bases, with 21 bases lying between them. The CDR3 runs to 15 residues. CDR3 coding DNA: TGTGCCAGCAGACGCGACAGATCGGGGTCTGGCATTCAGTACTTC. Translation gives CASRRDRSGSGIQYF. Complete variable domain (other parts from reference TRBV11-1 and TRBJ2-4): EAEVAQSPRYKITEKSQAVAFWCDPISGHATLYWYRQILGQGPELLVQFQDESVVDDSQLPKDRFSAERLKGVDSTLKIQPAELGDSAMYLCASRRDRSGSGIQYFGAGTRLSVL.

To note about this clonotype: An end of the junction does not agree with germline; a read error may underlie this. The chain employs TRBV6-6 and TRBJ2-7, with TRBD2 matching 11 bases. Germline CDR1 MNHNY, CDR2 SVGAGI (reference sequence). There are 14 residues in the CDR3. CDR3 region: CAGSFSGRAYEQYF. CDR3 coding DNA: TGTGCCGGCAGTTTTAGCGGGAGGGCGTACGAGCAGTACTTC.